This record covers a single T cell receptor (beta chain). The target antigen is unknown. The sample originates from a study of T cell repertoires in cytomegalovirus infection. At the level of the study: Shared public TCR beta signatures pointed to both CMV infection and a matching HLA type. Study results and limitations: Individuals carrying CMV plus the relevant HLA were identified by cumulative frequency of public TCR beta families. The ex vivo response showed dominance by HLA-C-restricted CMV-specific TCR beta clonotypes.

One entry per CDR3 protein, called by TCRdb with MiXCR from the reads. The table has about 740,000 distinct CDR3 sequences, roughly 36% seen once. The sequenced material came from PBMCs. This receptor was taken from a human donor in good health (CMV status not recorded). Some clones in this sample may be carry-over from other donors' samples.

For the CDR3, the DNA is TGTGCCAGCAGTCCCGTGCGCTATGGCTACACCTTC. Translation gives CASSPVRYGYTF. The V and J genes are TRBV28 and TRBJ1-2; D is uncertain. This CDR3 is built from 12 residues. Trimming took 5 bases from V and 4 from J, leaving 8 bases between them. Germline CDR1 reads MDHEN; CDR2 reads SYDVKM.